This T cell receptor (beta chain) came from a study of blood T cell repertoires in COVID-19. Clones were read by immunoSEQ multiplex PCR, and TCRdb kept only the in-frame ones, dropping some. The table has more than 200,000 clones, about 88% seen once. CDR3 length equals 15 residues. Germline loops: CDR1 SGHNT, CDR2 YYREEE (reference sequence). Trimming at V came to 2 bases and at J to 4 bases, leaving 3 bases not matched to a gene. The TCR comes from a woman between 50 and 59 years old who had recovered from COVID-19. The rearrangement uses TRBV5-4 and TRBJ1-2; 12 bases are shared with TRBD1. Material for sequencing was PBMCs or T cells enriched from blood (not recorded which). CDR3 amino acids: CASSFGTGGIYGYTF. In DNA form, the CDR3 reads TGTGCCAGCAGCTTCGGGACAGGGGGCATCTATGGCTACACCTTC.